Listed below are T cell receptor beta chains from one sample, sequenced in a study of PD-1 blockade in mismatch repair-deficient tumors. Repertoires were generated with immunoSEQ multiplex PCR, while TCRdb's copy carries only in-frame clones and drops some. The sample lists around 110,000 clones; about 83% were seen once. The sample consisted of peripheral blood, taken 60 weeks after starting pembrolizumab. Receptor source: an adult with mismatch repair-deficient cancer. The CDR3 runs from the conserved cysteine through the conserved F or W. Fields, in order: V gene, D gene, clone size, J gene, CDR3 protein, CDR3 DNA. The D gene is left open where the match is weak. The listing skips clone size in some rows; elsewhere it reads once, few, many or a size class.

>TRBV27|TRBD2|NA|TRBJ2-7
CASSLYVGGPLSSYEQYF
TGTGCCAGCAGTTTATACGTGGGAGGGCCTTTAAGTTCCTACGAGCAGTACTTC
>TRBV2|TRBD1|NA|TRBJ1-4
CASSEASGGNEKLFF
TGTGCCAGCAGTGAAGCCTCAGGGGGAAATGAAAAACTGTTTTTT
>TRBV2|TRBD1|NA|TRBJ2-7
CASRAQGGLEQYF
TGTGCCAGCAGGGCACAGGGGGGTCTCGAGCAGTACTTC
>TRBV27|TRBD1|NA|TRBJ1-4
CASSPPTGGGGKLFF
TGTGCCAGCAGCCCCCCGACAGGGGGCGGCGGAAAACTGTTTTTT
>TRBV19|TRBD2|NA|TRBJ2-2
CASSIKLATGELFF
TGTGCCAGTAGTATCAAACTAGCGACCGGGGAGCTGTTTTTT
>TRBV6-1|TRBD1|NA|TRBJ2-1
CASSAYRGLGNEQFF
TGTGCCAGCAGTGCTTACAGGGGTTTGGGCAATGAGCAGTTCTTC
>TRBV4-1|TRBD2|NA|TRBJ2-1
CASSQEGLAGAREQFF
TGCGCCAGCAGCCAGGAGGGACTAGCGGGAGCGCGGGAGCAGTTCTTC
>TRBV14|TRBD1|NA|TRBJ2-5
CASSHHWGQQETQYF
TGTGCCAGCAGCCACCACTGGGGACAGCAAGAGACCCAGTACTTC
>TRBV10-3|NA|NA|TRBJ2-7
CAFGGTAYEQYF
TGTGCCTTCGGGGGAACAGCCTACGAGCAGTACTTC
>TRBV5-1|NA|NA|TRBJ2-2
CASRGAGRTGELFF
TGCGCCAGCAGGGGGGCAGGACGCACCGGGGAGCTGTTTTTT
>TRBV30|NA|NA|TRBJ1-3
CAWSVQGSGNTIYF
TGTGCCTGGAGCGTACAGGGTTCTGGAAACACCATATATTTT
>TRBV27|NA|NA|TRBJ1-2
CASSLTWAIDTSGYTF
TGTGCCAGCAGTTTAACATGGGCGATCGACACCTCTGGCTACACCTTC
>TRBV14|NA|many|TRBJ2-1
CASSQGGSYNEQFF
TGTGCCAGCAGCCAAGGGGGCTCCTACAATGAGCAGTTCTTC
>TRBV5-8|NA|many|TRBJ1-1
CASRPLSLNTEAFF
TGTGCCAGCCGGCCACTGAGTTTGAACACTGAAGCTTTCTTT